A selection of T cell receptor beta chains follows, all from one sample in a study of blood T cells in healthy people across ages. MiXCR was run by TCRdb on the 5' RACE reads, yielding one entry per CDR3 protein. The sample holds more than 800,000 distinct CDR3 sequences; 35% to 55% are singletons and the top ten take about 19%. The sequenced sample was blood. The source is an older woman in good health. Both conserved end residues are trimmed from each CDR3. Fields, in order: V gene, CDR3 length, CDR3 protein.

v_call: TRBV3-1
cdr3_length: 13
cdr3_aa: ASSQVSGWLDTQY

v_call: TRBV15
cdr3_length: 12
cdr3_aa: ATSRDPGLETQY

v_call: TRBV20-1
cdr3_length: 13
cdr3_aa: SATRQGFGYNEQY

v_call: TRBV5-1
cdr3_length: 14
cdr3_aa: ASSLTSGSPYNEQF

v_call: TRBV30
cdr3_length: 14
cdr3_aa: AWSVTNAGGTDTQY

v_call: TRBV5-1
cdr3_length: 13
cdr3_aa: ASSFTSGNIHEQY

v_call: TRBV4-2
cdr3_length: 15
cdr3_aa: ASSQELRETGTDTQY

v_call: TRBV6-2/TRBV6-3
cdr3_length: 17
cdr3_aa: ASSYIPPGTVILNTEAF

v_call: TRBV3-1
cdr3_length: 13
cdr3_aa: ANSQVTGPQETQY

v_call: TRBV7-9
cdr3_length: 11
cdr3_aa: VSSTSNSQTQY

v_call: TRBV29-1
cdr3_length: 10
cdr3_aa: SVEPERNEQF

v_call: TRBV6-2/TRBV6-3
cdr3_length: 14
cdr3_aa: ASDLRLAGGSDTQY

v_call: TRBV27
cdr3_length: 14
cdr3_aa: ASSLSGRRPYNEQF

v_call: TRBV14
cdr3_length: 11
cdr3_aa: ASSPRGTSPLH

v_call: TRBV7-2
cdr3_length: 12
cdr3_aa: ASSNRAGGETQY

v_call: TRBV6-2/TRBV6-3
cdr3_length: 14
cdr3_aa: ASTRLAGGPWGELF

v_call: TRBV20-1
cdr3_length: 11
cdr3_aa: SARGVSGTEQY

v_call: TRBV6-1
cdr3_length: 11
cdr3_aa: ASGTSGLYEQY

v_call: TRBV6-6
cdr3_length: 14
cdr3_aa: ASSPGWGTIDYGYT

v_call: TRBV5-1
cdr3_length: 13
cdr3_aa: TSSLAQREMNEQF

v_call: TRBV6-4
cdr3_length: 11
cdr3_aa: ASSDYTAATQY

v_call: TRBV6-6
cdr3_length: 13
cdr3_aa: ASTRGDSPYNEQY

v_call: TRBV27
cdr3_length: 9
cdr3_aa: ASGGDYGYT

v_call: TRBV12-3/TRBV12-4
cdr3_length: 13
cdr3_aa: ASSLYLAERNEQF

v_call: TRBV12-3/TRBV12-4
cdr3_length: 11
cdr3_aa: ASSEGVTYEQY

v_call: TRBV29-1
cdr3_length: 11
cdr3_aa: SGSTGGDNEQF

v_call: TRBV3-1
cdr3_length: 14
cdr3_aa: ASSQVVSSGDNEQF

v_call: TRBV14
cdr3_length: 11
cdr3_aa: TSSLVQYNEQF

v_call: TRBV6-5
cdr3_length: 14
cdr3_aa: ASNIGQASGANVLT

v_call: TRBV20-1
cdr3_length: 10
cdr3_aa: SAAGTQGEQY

v_call: TRBV3-1
cdr3_length: 13
cdr3_aa: ASSQMASGANVLT

v_call: TRBV7-3
cdr3_length: 13
cdr3_aa: ASSYSISGANVLT

v_call: TRBV15
cdr3_length: 13
cdr3_aa: ATSSEDGQNEKLF

v_call: TRBV10-3
cdr3_length: 13
cdr3_aa: AISERGTDYNEQF

v_call: TRBV11-2
cdr3_length: 13
cdr3_aa: ASSLVRGRTDTQY

v_call: TRBV3-1
cdr3_length: 11
cdr3_aa: ASSPARFNEQF

v_call: TRBV9
cdr3_length: 14
cdr3_aa: ASSVDGGRVYNEQY

v_call: TRBV5-1
cdr3_length: 17
cdr3_aa: ASSPGWASGVNAYNEQF